This is a list of T cell receptor beta chains from one sample in a study of T cells in Graves' hyperthyroidism and ophthalmopathy. One entry per CDR3 protein, called by TCRdb with MiXCR from the multiplex PCR reads. This sample has hundreds of thousands of distinct CDR3 sequences, with roughly 20% found just once. Sequencing used blood. The origin of the receptors is a man aged 30 to 45 with Graves' ophthalmopathy. CDR3s include the opening cysteine and the closing phenylalanine or tryptophan. The order of the fields is clone size, CDR3 length, J gene, V gene, D gene, CDR3 protein, CDR3 DNA. The D gene is left open where the match is weak. Clone size is shown for a subset of rows, as once, few, many or a class of expanded clone.

NA,16,TRBJ1-6,TRBV6-2/TRBV6-3,TRBD1,CASNRATGDYNSPLHF,TGTGCCAGCAACCGCGCCACAGGGGACTATAATTCACCCCTCCACTTT
NA,15,TRBJ2-3,TRBV4-1,TRBD2,CATKISGGSTDTQYF,TGCGCCACGAAGATAAGCGGGGGTTCCACAGATACGCAGTATTTT
NA,13,TRBJ2-3,TRBV24-1,TRBD2,CATSDFSGDTQYF,TGTGCCACCAGTGATTTTAGCGGGGATACGCAGTATTTT
many,14,TRBJ2-2,TRBV6-1,NA,CASSEEGRAGELFF,TGTGCCAGCAGTGAGGAGGGGCGGGCCGGGGAGCTGTTTTTT
NA,12,TRBJ2-1,TRBV7-2,NA,CASRPDASLEFF,TGTGCCAGCAGACCGGATGCCTCGTTGGAGTTCTTC
many,13,TRBJ1-1,TRBV6-1,NA,CASTDVRNTEAFF,TGTGCCAGCACCGACGTCCGCAACACTGAAGCTTTCTTT
once,15,TRBJ2-5,TRBV2,NA,CASKHPGQGVETQYF,TGTGCCAGCAAGCATCCGGGACAAGGGGTGGAGACCCAGTACTTC
NA,10,TRBJ2-7,TRBV20-1,NA,CSPSSDEQYF,TGCAGTCCATCTTCCGACGAGCAGTACTTC
NA,14,TRBJ2-5,TRBV20-1,NA,CSASVQGRAETQYF,TGCAGTGCTAGCGTACAGGGTAGGGCAGAGACCCAGTACTTC
many,15,TRBJ2-3,TRBV11-2,NA,CASSLTGHPTDTQYF,TGTGCCAGCAGCTTAACGGGACACCCCACAGATACGCAGTATTTT
many,15,TRBJ1-6,TRBV28,TRBD1,CASSLAGQENSPLHF,TGTGCCAGCAGTTTGGCGGGACAGGAGAATTCACCCCTCCACTTT
NA,15,TRBJ2-7,TRBV5-6,TRBD2,CASSLRLAGWNEQYF,TGTGCCAGCAGCTTACGACTAGCGGGATGGAACGAGCAGTACTTC
many,18,TRBJ2-1,TRBV12-3/TRBV12-4,TRBD2,CASRSGLAGGGGYNEQFF,TGTGCCAGCAGGTCGGGACTAGCGGGAGGGGGGGGGTACAATGAGCAGTTCTTC
few,15,TRBJ2-3,TRBV7-3,NA,CASSPDRLNTDTQYF,TGTGCCAGCAGCCCCGACAGGTTAAACACAGATACGCAGTATTTT
many,14,TRBJ1-2,TRBV12-3/TRBV12-4,TRBD1,CASNPSTGNYGYTF,TGTGCCAGCAACCCATCGACAGGGAACTATGGCTACACCTTC
few,14,TRBJ2-7,TRBV9,TRBD1,CASSGTGNTYEQYF,TGTGCCAGCAGCGGGACAGGGAACACCTACGAGCAGTACTTC
many,16,TRBJ1-5,TRBV20-1,NA,CSARTLRDGGVGPQHF,TGCAGTGCTAGAACCCTCCGGGATGGCGGTGTAGGACCCCAGCATTTT
few,14,TRBJ2-7,TRBV14,NA,CASSGGVDFYEQYF,TGTGCCAGCAGCGGCGGGGTAGACTTCTACGAGCAGTACTTC
NA,16,TRBJ2-3,TRBV19,TRBD2,CASSFLAGGLADTQYF,TGTGCCAGTAGTTTTCTAGCGGGAGGGTTGGCAGATACGCAGTATTTT
NA,15,TRBJ2-5,TRBV6-1,TRBD1,CASSTPGQVLETQYF,TGTGCCAGCAGTACACCGGGACAGGTCTTGGAGACCCAGTACTTC
few,13,TRBJ2-7,TRBV7-3,NA,CASSSSMGYEQYF,TGTGCCAGCAGCTCGTCTATGGGCTACGAGCAGTACTTC
once,14,TRBJ1-4,TRBV6-1,NA,CASSDWWADEKLFF,TGTGCCAGCAGTGATTGGTGGGCTGATGAAAAACTGTTTTTT
NA,14,TRBJ2-2,TRBV12-3/TRBV12-4,TRBD1,CASSPEQGFGELFF,TGTGCCAGCAGTCCTGAACAGGGGTTCGGGGAGCTGTTTTTT
NA,15,TRBJ2-1,TRBV11-3,TRBD2,CASSSRGVPANEQFF,TGTGCCAGCAGTTCCCGGGGGGTCCCCGCCAATGAGCAGTTCTTC
NA,15,TRBJ2-7,TRBV4-3,TRBD2,CASSQGAGVPYEQYF,TGCGCCAGCAGCCAAGGAGCGGGGGTCCCCTACGAGCAGTACTTC
few,16,TRBJ2-1,TRBV7-8,TRBD2,CASSSTSGRALDEQFF,TGTGCCAGCAGCTCCACCAGCGGGAGGGCCCTCGATGAGCAGTTCTTC
NA,14,TRBJ1-1,TRBV20-1,NA,CSARHGQMNTEAFF,TGCAGTGCCCGCCACGGGCAGATGAACACTGAAGCTTTCTTT
NA,11,TRBJ2-7,TRBV30,NA,CASWEGGEQYF,TGTGCCAGCTGGGAAGGGGGCGAGCAGTACTTC
few,14,TRBJ2-1,TRBV3-1,NA,CASSDPVTFNEQFF,TGTGCCAGCAGCGATCCCGTGACTTTCAATGAGCAGTTCTTC
many,16,TRBJ2-1,TRBV3-1,NA,CASSQHNRDPNNEQFF,TGTGCCAGCAGCCAACACAACAGGGACCCAAACAATGAGCAGTTCTTC
NA,15,TRBJ2-1,TRBV6-2/TRBV6-3,TRBD1,CASHTWTGRYNEQFF,TGTGCCAGCCACACCTGGACAGGGCGATACAATGAGCAGTTCTTC
few,14,TRBJ2-3,TRBV27,NA,CASRPGDFSDTQYF,TGTGCCAGCAGGCCTGGGGATTTTTCTGATACGCAGTATTTT
NA,15,TRBJ2-3,TRBV28,NA,CASSSEPKGTDTQYF,TGTGCCAGCAGTTCAGAGCCCAAAGGCACAGATACGCAGTATTTT
many,15,TRBJ2-1,TRBV11-2,NA,CASSRGTSSYNEQFF,TGTGCCAGCAGTCGCGGGACCTCCTCCTACAATGAGCAGTTCTTC
NA,16,TRBJ1-4,TRBV7-9,TRBD1,CASSPDRPAANEKLFF,TGTGCCAGCAGCCCGGACAGGCCGGCGGCTAATGAAAAACTGTTTTTT
few,16,TRBJ2-7,TRBV9,NA,CASSSPLGTTHNEQYF,TGTGCCAGCAGCTCCCCACTAGGGACGACGCACAACGAGCAGTACTTC